What follows describes a single T cell receptor (beta chain). What it recognizes is unknown. These data originate in a study of CD4 T cells in relation to SARS-CoV-2 and coronaviruses. Study background: Controls used an HIV-1 Nef peptide pool or no peptide.

Generated by immunoSEQ multiplex PCR, the TCRdb table keeps only in-frame clones and is missing some. The table has roughly 30,000 clones, over 60% seen once. With 4 bases clipped from V and 5 bases from J, the junction kept 5 bases outside the gene matches. This CDR3 has 15 residues. In germline, CDR1 is LGHDT, CDR2 YNNKEL (reference sequence). Study results and limitations: Pre-pandemic and post-infection samples never came from the same donor.

CD4+ T cells from unexposed donors were obtained before the COVID-19 pandemic (2011-2018). After roughly ten days of culture, CD4+ T cells were isolated. Cells permitting, SARS-CoV-2 S/N and four cold-coronavirus spikes were tested on unexposed-donor CD4+ T cells. Fresh IL-2 medium replaced half the medium on days 3 and 7. The TCR originated in a human donor in good health. Sequencing was done on a sample of CD4+ T cells from PBMCs, cultured in vitro. This chain uses TRBV3-1 (or the pseudogene TRBV3-2) with TRBJ1-6; TRBD1 agrees at 7 bases. CDR3 amino acids: CASSPRDRNNSPLHF. CDR3 bases: TGTGCCAGCAGCCCCCGGGACAGAAATAATTCACCCCTCCACTTT.